This TCR beta chain was recorded in a study of blood T cell repertoires in COVID-19. Study summary: Collection of acute and convalescent COVID-19 samples took place in the United States, Italy and Spain. In each case, the material was cDNA or gDNA derived from T cells, B-cell-depleted T cells, or PBMCs.

This CDR3 has 14 residues. From germline, CDR1 is SGHTA and CDR2 FQGNSA. V lost 2 bases and J 9 bases, leaving 16 bases between the germline ends. Original processing methods: Researchers report that nucleated cell counts were estimated from reference gene primer amplification. Here immunoSEQ multiplex PCR was the method, and the copy in TCRdb shows in-frame clones only, minus some. That table gives V, J and clone size, and the DNA gave D and trimming. The sample comprises approximately 150,000 clones, over 80% of which are singletons, and roughly a tenth rests with the top ten. Sequencing input: peripheral blood. The rearrangement links TRBV7-2 to TRBJ1-1; possibly TRBD1 for D (6 bases). The clonotype originates from a man between 60 and 75 years old with active or convalescent COVID-19. The CDR3 DNA is TGTGCCAGCAGCTTACGGCCTGACAGGCCCCAAGCTTTCTTT. Its protein product is CASSLRPDRPQAFF.